The 29 T cell receptor beta chains below come from one sample, sequenced in a study of blood T cell repertoires in COVID-19 (TCRdb year 2020). Library preparation used the immunoSEQ multiplex PCR assay. Held by TCRdb, this immuneACCESS table contains in-frame sequences only and omits some clones. Under half of the omission traces to an unresolved V gene where checked; the cause of the rest is unknown. Here the sample has approximately 200,000 clones; about 88% occur a single time. The ten most abundant clones make up about 3.5% of the sample. Sequencing was carried out using PBMCs or T cells enriched from blood (not recorded which). These receptors were taken from a woman in her 30s who had recovered from COVID-19.

Points on this clone: The DNA is omitted, as the CDR3 cannot be located on it reliably, and the CDR3 follows TCRdb's listing. The CDR3 here is CASRLVGTGTCYTF. The chain carries TRBV12-2 and TRBJ1-2; TRBD1, the D gene given by the table, was not confirmed from the DNA. TRBV12-2 is recorded as a pseudogene. Including both end residues, the CDR3 is 14 amino acids long.

This clone was detected only once. The genes are TRBV21-1 and TRBJ1-5; the table assigns TRBD1, which was not confirmed against the DNA. TRBV21-1 is designated a pseudogene. The CDR3 contains 14 residues. The CDR3 DNA sequence: TGTGCCAGCACCGGGACAGGGAACAATCAGCCCCAGCATTTT. Amino acids: CASTGTGNNQPQHF.

The V gene is TRBV27, the J gene TRBJ1-6; no definite D call. CDR3 size: 16 residues. Trimming stripped 3 bases from V and 0 bases from J, with 9 bases between. Per the germline V gene, CDR1 is MNHEY and CDR2 is SMNVEV (reference sequence). CDR3: CASSFTGSSYNSPLHF. CDR3 sequence (DNA): TGTGCCAGCAGTTTTACGGGAAGCTCCTATAATTCACCCCTCCACTTT.

This clone was recorded once. V is TRBV11-2 and J is TRBJ1-1; D call uncertain. The V gene lost 5 bases and the J gene lost 1 base, with 11 bases spanning the gap. This CDR3 has 14 residues. Germline CDR1 and CDR2: SGHAT and FQNNGV. In DNA, the CDR3 is TGTGCCAGCAGCCATGCGGGCCCGAACACTGAAGCTTTCTTT. This sequence encodes CASSHAGPNTEAFF.

This clone was observed a single time. The chain uses TRBV18 and TRBJ1-2; 8 bases are shared with TRBD1. Germline assignment: CDR1 KGHSH and CDR2 LQKENI. The CDR3 loop spans 13 amino acids. V lost 3 bases, J lost 8 bases, and 5 bases stayed unmatched. DNA of the CDR3: TGTGCCAGCTCACCCCTGACAGGGGAAGGCTACACCTTC. This encodes CASSPLTGEGYTF. The full variable domain, completed using reference TRBV18 and TRBJ1-2, is NAGVMQNPRHLVRRRGQEARLRCSPMKGHSHVYWYRQLPEEGLKFMVYLQKENIIDESGMPKERFSAEFPKEGPSILRIQQVVRGDSAAYFCASSPLTGEGYTFGSGTRLTVV.

V and J are TRBV28 and TRBJ1-4, with D uncertain. Germline V gives CDR1 MDHEN, CDR2 SYDVKM. V was shortened by 7 bases and J by 3 bases, with 9 bases between the two germline ends. This CDR3 spans 13 amino acids. The CDR3 loop reads CASIESPNEKLFF. The CDR3 bases are TGTGCCAGCATAGAGTCCCCTAATGAAAAACTGTTTTTT.

The chain joins TRBV29-1 to TRBJ2-2, with D perhaps TRBD1 (6 bases). CDR3 length: 15 amino acids. V lost 5 bases and J 4 bases, leaving 17 bases between the germline ends. Germline CDR1 is SQVTM and CDR2 is ANQGSEA. The CDR3: CSVLATGLGTGELFF. The CDR3 DNA follows: TGCAGCGTTCTAGCTACAGGGTTGGGCACCGGGGAGCTGTTTTTT.

The chain combines TRBV5-1 with TRBJ2-3; TRBD2 agrees at 15 bases. The V gene's germline CDR1 is SGHRS and CDR2 YFSETQ. CDR3 length: 15 residues. J gave up 4 bases and V 3 bases, and 0 bases lay outside the gene matches. The CDR3 is CASSWTSGGADTQYF. In DNA form, the CDR3 reads TGCGCCAGCAGCTGGACTAGCGGGGGGGCAGATACGCAGTATTTT.

This clone was counted a few times. The rearrangement uses TRBV7-9 and TRBJ2-1; 10 nucleotides match TRBD2. CDR1 is SEHNR and CDR2 is FQNEAQ in the germline V gene (reference sequence). Trimming cost V 2 bases and J 9 bases; bases outside gene matches: 7. This CDR3 has 15 residues. The DNA for the CDR3 is TGTGCCAGCAGCTTACTAGCGGGAGTGGGTCTTGAGCAGTTCTTC. Translating it yields CASSLLAGVGLEQFF.

The rearrangement uses TRBV18 and TRBJ1-1, with a weak D call TRBD1 (6 bases). The V end lost 4 bases, the J end lost 3 bases, and 9 bases lay between the germline ends. Germline V gene sequence: CDR1 KGHSH, CDR2 LQKENI. This CDR3 comprises 13 residues. Here the CDR3 reads CASSLNRDTEAFF. CDR3 DNA: TGTGCCAGCTCACTAAACAGGGACACTGAAGCTTTCTTT.

The CDR3 DNA sequence: TGTGCCAGCAGCTTAGCTGCCGGGGAGCTGTTTTTT. Protein sequence: CASSLAAGELFF. V gene TRBV11-3 combines with J gene TRBJ2-2; D remains unclear. V dropped 1 base and J dropped 6 bases, with 3 bases sitting between them. The CDR3 extends over 12 amino acids. Germline CDR1 reads SGHNT; CDR2 reads YENEEA.

The J gene is TRBJ2-5, the V gene TRBV3-1 (or the pseudogene TRBV3-2), with TRBD1 as a possible D gene (5 bases). From germline, CDR1 is LGHDT and CDR2 YNNKEL (reference sequence). V was cut by 3 bases and J by 2 bases, with 10 bases left in between. This CDR3 has 14 amino acids. The CDR3 reads CASSHQGPQETQYF. The CDR3 bases are TGTGCCAGCAGCCACCAGGGCCCTCAAGAGACCCAGTACTTC.

A single count supports this clone. The V and J genes are TRBV7-9 and TRBJ1-1, with D perhaps TRBD1 (6 bases). Germline V lookup: CDR1 SEHNR, CDR2 FQNEAQ (reference sequence). The V gene lost 5 bases and the J gene lost 3 bases, with 13 bases spanning the gap. This CDR3 is 14 amino acids long. The CDR3 coding sequence is TGTGCCAGCAGCGGTGTAGGACAGTACACTGAAGCTTTCTTT. This encodes CASSGVGQYTEAFF.

V gene TRBV5-1 combines with J gene TRBJ2-6; TRBD2 aligns across 9 bases. V shed 2 bases and J 1 base; nucleotides not matched to a gene: 4. The CDR3 length is 17 residues. In germline, CDR1 is SGHRS, CDR2 YFSETQ. For the CDR3, the DNA is TGCGCCAGCAGCTTCGGCGGGAGGGCTTCTGGGGCCAACGTCCTGACTTTC. Protein: CASSFGGRASGANVLTF.

Only a few counts were recorded for this clone. This chain uses TRBV4-2 with TRBJ1-1; possibly TRBD1 for D (6 bases). Per germline, CDR1 LGHNA and CDR2 YNFKEQ. The CDR3 contains 14 residues. V was shortened by 2 bases and J by 9 bases, with 16 bases between the two germline ends. In nucleotides, the CDR3 is TGTGCCAGCAGCCAACGAGGAATCGGGGACAAAGCTTTCTTT. Its protein product is CASSQRGIGDKAFF.

The chain carries TRBV29-1 and TRBJ1-5; no definite D call. Germline CDR1 reads SQVTM; CDR2 reads ANQGSEA. V lost 1 base to trimming and J lost 6 bases, with 7 bases between them. The CDR3 is made up of 12 amino acids. CDR3: CSVEVGGQPQHF. The CDR3 coding sequence is TGCAGCGTTGAAGTGGGAGGTCAGCCCCAGCATTTT.

This chain uses TRBV7-6 with TRBJ1-6, with 7 bases that match TRBD1. The V and J ends lost 1 base and 10 bases, in that order; junction bases with no gene match: 7. In germline, CDR1 is SGHVS, CDR2 FNYEAQ. The CDR3 is 15 amino acids. In DNA, the CDR3 is TGTGCCAGCAGCTTAGTTGCGACAGGGAAATCACCCCTCCACTTT. It specifies CASSLVATGKSPLHF. The complete variable domain, with remaining parts taken from reference TRBV7-6 and TRBJ1-6, reads GAGVSQSPRYKVTKRGQDVALRCDPISGHVSLYWYRQALGQGPEFLTYFNYEAQQDKSGLPNDRFSAERPEGSISTLTIQRTEQRDSAMYRCASSLVATGKSPLHFGNGTRLTVT.

The genes are TRBV6-5 and TRBJ1-4, with D possibly being TRBD1 (6 bases). Per the germline V gene, CDR1 is MNHEY and CDR2 is SVGAGI. V was cut by 4 bases and J by 0 bases, with 12 bases left in between. The CDR3 is 16 residues long. CDR3 amino acids: CASSSLGQSTNEKLFF. In DNA, the CDR3 is TGTGCCAGCAGTTCTCTCGGACAGTCAACTAATGAAAAACTGTTTTTT.

The chain recombines TRBV7-2 with TRBJ2-7; D is undetermined. With 1 base removed from V and 7 bases from J, the gap between germline ends came to 11 bases. Germline loops: CDR1 SGHTA, CDR2 FQGNSA. The CDR3 spans 13 residues. DNA for the CDR3: TGTGCCAGCAGCTTAGACTACCAGAGGGAGCAGTACGTC. Translating it yields CASSLDYQREQYV.

The chain employs TRBV6-5 and TRBJ1-2; 9 nucleotides agree with TRBD1. Germline-derived CDR1 and CDR2 are MNHEY and SVGAGI. V lost 5 bases and J lost 6; bases outside the gene matches: 10. CDR3 size: 15 residues. CDR3 in amino acids: CASSPRGTGINGYTF. The CDR3, as DNA: TGTGCCAGCAGTCCCCGCGGGACAGGGATCAATGGCTACACCTTC.

This clone was detected only once. CDR3 DNA sequence: TGCAGTGCTAGTCGGACAGGGGCCTACGAGCAGTACGTC. This codes for CSASRTGAYEQYV. This rearrangement joins TRBV20-1 to TRBJ2-7, with 9 positions matching TRBD1. Germline trimming cut 3 bases from V and 2 bases from J; bases unmatched to any gene: 2. The CDR3 runs to 13 residues. Germline CDR1 DFQATT, CDR2 SNEGSKA (reference sequence).

The chain has TRBV15 and TRBJ2-3, with D possibly TRBD1 on 5 matching bases. Germline CDR1 LNHNV, CDR2 YYDKDF (reference sequence). CDR3 length: 16 amino acids. V lost 2 bases to trimming and J lost 0 bases, with 12 bases between them. As DNA, the CDR3 is TGTGCCACCAGCAGAAACTCACGGACAAGCACAGATACGCAGTATTTT. It yields the protein CATSRNSRTSTDTQYF.

V gene TRBV5-1 combines with J gene TRBJ2-7, with 9 nucleotides matching TRBD2. Germline V gives CDR1 SGHRS, CDR2 YFSETQ. This CDR3 has 15 amino acids. J gave up 3 bases and V 0 bases, and 4 bases lay outside the gene matches. DNA of the CDR3: TGCGCCAGCAGCTTGGAGGTAGCGGGAGTCTACGAGCAGTACTTC. It is translated as CASSLEVAGVYEQYF.

The chain recombines TRBV30 with TRBJ1-2, with 8 bases that match TRBD1. The length of the CDR3 is 13 residues. CDR1 GTSNPN and CDR2 SVGIG come from the germline V gene (reference sequence). Unmatched junction bases numbered 15, after V lost 5 bases and J lost 13 bases. The chain's CDR3 is CAWASIRTGTLTF. The CDR3 DNA reads as TGTGCCTGGGCGAGTATAAGGACAGGGACACTCACCTTC.

The gene calls are TRBV6-5 and TRBJ1-2; 7 positions agree with TRBD1. Germline V lookup: CDR1 MNHEY, CDR2 SVGAGI. The CDR3 is 14 amino acids. V shed 4 bases and J 1 base; nucleotides not matched to a gene: 3. This chain's CDR3 is CASSLGQFNYGYTF. The CDR3 DNA follows: TGTGCCAGCAGTTTGGGACAGTTTAACTATGGCTACACCTTC.

This chain joins TRBV5-1 and TRBJ2-5; 15 bases fit TRBD2. V was pared by 3 bases and J by 4 bases, with 7 bases of the junction left unmatched. Germline V lookup: CDR1 SGHRS, CDR2 YFSETQ. The CDR3 sequence is 17 residues long. The CDR3 DNA reads TGCGCCAGCAGCTACCGGACTAGCGGGAGGGCCACAGAGACCCAGTACTTC. Protein product: CASSYRTSGRATETQYF. Based on the CDR3 plus reference TRBV5-1 and TRBJ2-5, the full variable domain is KAGVTQTPRYLIKTRGQQVTLSCSPISGHRSVSWYQQTPGQGLQFLFEYFSETQRNKGNFPGRFSGRQFSNSRSEMNVSTLELGDSALYLCASSYRTSGRATETQYFGPGTRLLVL.

The genes are TRBV25-1 and TRBJ2-1; 8 bases agree with TRBD2. The ends lost 5 bases at V and 6 bases at J; junction bases unmatched: 6. The CDR3 contains 14 residues. Germline V lookup: CDR1 MGHDK, CDR2 SYGVNS. The CDR3 sequence: CASSRPAGVNEQFF. The CDR3 DNA reads as TGTGCCAGCAGTAGACCAGCGGGAGTCAATGAGCAGTTCTTC. The whole variable domain, filled in from reference TRBV25-1 and TRBJ2-1, reads EADIYQTPRYLVIGTGKKITLECSQTMGHDKMYWYQQDPGMELHLIHYSYGVNSTEKGDLSSESTVSRIRTEHFPLTLESARPSHTSQYLCASSRPAGVNEQFFGPGTRLTVL.

V and J are TRBV7-2 and TRBJ1-4; 8 bases match TRBD1. The CDR3 runs to 14 residues. After removal of 5 bases from V and 7 bases from J, the junction contained 6 bases not matched to a gene. Germline CDR1 is SGHTA and CDR2 is FQGNSA. The CDR3 loop reads CASSPGGGGEKLFF. For the CDR3, the DNA is TGTGCCAGCAGCCCAGGGGGCGGAGGTGAAAAACTGTTTTTT.

The count of this clone is one. The chain recombines TRBV19 with TRBJ2-3, with D tentatively TRBD2 (5 bases). Germline loops: CDR1 LNHDA, CDR2 SQIVND (reference sequence). The CDR3 contains 16 residues. The germline V and J ends were trimmed by 7 bases and 5 bases, with 22 bases remaining between them. CDR3 region: CASTTSSLGWVDTQYF. CDR3 in DNA: TGTGCCAGTACGACCTCTAGCCTCGGGTGGGTAGATACGCAGTATTTT.